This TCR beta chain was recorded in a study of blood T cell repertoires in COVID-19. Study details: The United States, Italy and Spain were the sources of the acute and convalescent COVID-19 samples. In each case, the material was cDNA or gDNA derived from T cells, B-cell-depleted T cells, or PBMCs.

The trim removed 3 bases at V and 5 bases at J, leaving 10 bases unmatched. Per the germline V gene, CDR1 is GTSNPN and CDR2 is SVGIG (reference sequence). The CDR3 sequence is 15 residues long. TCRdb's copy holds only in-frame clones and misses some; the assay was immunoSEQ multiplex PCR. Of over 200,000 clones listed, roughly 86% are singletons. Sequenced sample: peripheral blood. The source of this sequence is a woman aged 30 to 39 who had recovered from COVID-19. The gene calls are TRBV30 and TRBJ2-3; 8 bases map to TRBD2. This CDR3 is CAWRYGGGPKDTQYF. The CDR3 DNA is TGTGCCTGGAGATACGGGGGGGGGCCTAAAGATACGCAGTATTTT.